Below are 32 T cell receptor beta chains sequenced from a single sample in a study of cytomegalovirus exposure and HLA in healthy donors. Primers: 60 Vbeta forward and 13 Jbeta reverse. Method: immunoSEQ multiplex PCR; TCRdb's copy keeps in-frame clones and lacks some. This table has about 200,000 clones, over 60% appearing once. The sample was PBMCs. All receptors derive from a woman aged 40 to 49 in good health and CMV-seronegative.

The chain employs TRBV7-3 and TRBJ2-1; 7 nucleotides match TRBD2. The V gene's germline CDR1 is SGHTA and CDR2 FQGTGA. V shed 2 bases, J shed 4 bases, and the junction held 5 bases outside the gene matches. There are 15 residues in the CDR3. Here the CDR3 reads CASSLVSGSYNEQFF. DNA of the CDR3: TGTGCCAGCAGCTTAGTTAGCGGGTCTTACAATGAGCAGTTCTTC.

This clone showed up just a few times. The chain joins TRBV4-1 to TRBJ2-5; TRBD2 matches at 7 bases. CDR1 and CDR2 (germline): MGHRA, YSYEKL. The CDR3 is 17 residues long. Germline trimming cut 4 bases from V and 4 bases from J; bases unmatched to any gene: 15. CDR3 nucleotide sequence: TGCGCCAGCAGCCTGGGGGGTAGGGCGGGGGTCGGAGAGACCCAGTACTTC. Translated: CASSLGGRAGVGETQYF.

This chain links TRBV7-2 with TRBJ2-1; the D is unclear. The CDR3 extends over 10 amino acids. V lost 8 bases and J 7 bases, leaving 6 bases between the germline ends. Germline-derived CDR1 and CDR2 are SGHTA and FQGNSA. CDR3 sequence: CASGDNEQFF. Here the CDR3 DNA reads TGTGCCAGCGGAGATAATGAGCAGTTCTTC.

V usage is TRBV5-1 and J usage is TRBJ2-5; possible D gene TRBD1, 6 bases. The closer fit of TRBJ2-7 to the DNA end suggests the J call may be wrong. Germline V gene lookup returns CDR1 SGHRS and CDR2 YFSETQ. The length of the CDR3 is 15 residues. This CDR3 is CASSLYPDSSYEQYF. DNA for the CDR3: TGCGCCAGCAGCTTGTATCCGGACAGCTCCTACGAGCAGTACTTC.

V is TRBV4-3 and J is TRBJ1-4; D is uncertain. The CDR3 sequence is 15 residues long. V was cut by 0 bases and J by 6 bases, with 11 bases left in between. Germline CDR1 is LGHNA and CDR2 is YSLEER. Here the CDR3 reads CASSQDLGSYEKLFF. The CDR3 DNA is TGCGCCAGCAGCCAAGATCTAGGAAGCTATGAAAAACTGTTTTTT.

J is TRBJ1-4 and V is TRBV2; 7 bases align to TRBD1. The germline V gene encodes CDR1 SNHLY and CDR2 FYNNEI. The CDR3 has 13 residues. V trimming: 8 bases; J trimming: 6 bases; junction bases outside the gene matches: 6. The CDR3 coding sequence is TGTGCCAGCGGGCGCAGGGGGGATGAAAAACTGTTTTTT. Amino acids: CASGRRGDEKLFF.

Points on this clone: An end of the junction differs from the germline gene, which may be a read error. The chain combines TRBV7-3 with TRBJ1-2; TRBD1 agrees at 9 bases. The germline V gene has CDR1 SGHTA and CDR2 FQGTGA. The CDR3 extends over 13 amino acids. CDR3 DNA: TGTTCCAGCAGCGTAACAGGGGGCCAAGGCTACACCTTC. It codes for CSSSVTGGQGYTF.

The chain employs TRBV7-6 and TRBJ1-2; D call uncertain. This CDR3 is 13 amino acids long. V gave up 1 base and J gave up 4 bases, with 7 bases separating them. The V gene's germline CDR1 is SGHVS and CDR2 FNYEAQ. CDR3 in amino acids: CASSLGGVYGYTF. CDR3 DNA sequence: TGTGCCAGCAGCTTAGGCGGGGTCTATGGCTACACCTTC.

This chain links TRBV11-2 with TRBJ1-3; TRBD1 agrees at 7 bases. Germline-derived CDR1 and CDR2 are SGHAT and FQNNGV. Trimming took 4 bases from V and 2 from J; bases not matched to a gene: 2. The CDR3 totals 14 residues. The CDR3 DNA follows: TGTGCCAGCAGCTACACAGGGGCTGGAAACACCATATATTTT. Translating it yields CASSYTGAGNTIYF.

This sequence joins TRBV14 and TRBJ2-7; 7 bases agree with TRBD1. The CDR3 sequence is 18 residues long. V trimming: 0 bases; J trimming: 3 bases; junction bases outside the gene matches: 14. The germline V gene encodes CDR1 SGHDN and CDR2 FVKESK. CDR3 in DNA: TGTGCCAGCAGCCAAGATCGGTCAGGGGGACACGTAGGCTACGAGCAGTACTTC. Translated, it gives CASSQDRSGGHVGYEQYF.

This clone is a singleton in its sample. CDR3 bases: TGTGCCAGCAGCTATACATCGGGAGACGGCGATGAGCAGTTCTTC. It specifies CASSYTSGDGDEQFF. The V call is TRBV7-8, the J call TRBJ2-1; D perhaps matches TRBD2 (6 bases). The CDR3 has 15 amino acids. Germline CDR1 and CDR2: SGHVS and FQNEAQ. The V and J ends lost 4 bases and 8 bases respectively, with 18 bases between them.

This chain joins TRBV19 and TRBJ2-7, with TRBD2 matching 8 bases. The junction had 9 bases not matched to a gene; V was cut back by 4 bases and J by 1 base. CDR1 and CDR2 from the germline V gene are LNHDA and SQIVND (reference sequence). The CDR3 is 16 residues long. The DNA of the CDR3 is TGTGCCAGTAGTACCCCGGCGGCGGGAGGTTCCTACGAGCAGTACTTC. Translating gives CASSTPAAGGSYEQYF.

This clone has a single count. The chain recombines TRBV18 with TRBJ1-4, with 7 bases matching TRBD1. J gave up 3 bases and V 5 bases, and 15 bases lay outside the gene matches. The CDR3 covers 18 residues. Per germline, CDR1 KGHSH and CDR2 LQKENI. This CDR3 reads CASSSTGLVVIPNEKLFF. CDR3 nucleotide sequence: TGTGCCAGCTCATCGACAGGGTTAGTCGTCATACCTAATGAAAAACTGTTTTTT.

This chain connects TRBV5-4 to TRBJ2-7; possible D gene TRBD2, 6 bases. Germline assignment: CDR1 SGHNT and CDR2 YYREEE (reference sequence). V lost 3 bases, J lost 8 bases, and 21 bases lay in between. The CDR3 consists of 15 residues. The CDR3 spells CASSSGLSSSGQQYV. The CDR3 DNA follows: TGTGCCAGCAGCTCAGGACTATCCTCCTCCGGGCAGCAGTACGTC.

This clone was detected once. The chain has TRBV7-2 and TRBJ1-4, with D perhaps matching TRBD1 (5 bases). Germline CDR1 SGHTA, CDR2 FQGNSA. V was trimmed by 5 bases and J by 8 bases, leaving 18 bases between them. The length of the CDR3 is 15 residues. CDR3: CASSPTIGAWEKLFF. CDR3 nucleotides: TGTGCCAGCAGCCCAACGATAGGGGCTTGGGAAAAACTGTTTTTT.

This chain uses TRBV5-1 with TRBJ2-2, with 7 bases aligning to TRBD1. Trimming cost V 5 bases and J 0 bases; bases outside gene matches: 10. This CDR3 spans 17 amino acids. Per the germline V gene, CDR1 is SGHRS and CDR2 is YFSETQ. The CDR3 reads CASRGVEGQTNTGELFF. As DNA, the CDR3 is TGCGCCAGCAGAGGTGTTGAGGGACAGACGAACACCGGGGAGCTGTTTTTT. The full variable domain, in which reference TRBV5-1 and TRBJ2-2 provide the parts outside the CDR3, is KAGVTQTPRYLIKTRGQQVTLSCSPISGHRSVSWYQQTPGQGLQFLFEYFSETQRNKGNFPGRFSGRQFSNSRSEMNVSTLELGDSALYLCASRGVEGQTNTGELFFGEGSRLTVL.

The chain has TRBV27 and TRBJ2-3, with a tentative D call TRBD2 (5 bases). This CDR3 is built from 15 residues. Germline CDR1 is MNHEY and CDR2 is SMNVEV (reference sequence). The V end was cut by 0 bases, the J end by 4 bases, with 11 bases between. DNA for the CDR3: TGTGCCAGCAGTTTATCCGCATCGGGGTCAGATACGCAGTATTTT. Its protein product is CASSLSASGSDTQYF.

This clone has a handful of counts. This chain's CDR3 is CASSYSASGDGKLFF. The CDR3 coding sequence is TGTGCCAGCAGTTACTCCGCGTCAGGGGATGGAAAACTGTTTTTT. The chain employs TRBV6-5 and TRBJ1-4; the D gene is possibly TRBD1 (6 bases). This CDR3 comprises 15 residues. V lost 0 bases to trimming and J lost 10 bases, with 15 bases between them. Germline CDR1 reads MNHEY; CDR2 reads SVGAGI.

The chain carries TRBV6-5 and TRBJ2-1, with D maybe TRBD2 (5 bases). V was shortened by 6 bases and J by 9 bases, with 21 bases between the two germline ends. Germline CDR1 MNHEY, CDR2 SVGAGI. The CDR3 is 15 amino acids. DNA of the CDR3: TGTGCCAGCAGCCCCCCTGGTCGACCGGGGAGTGAGCAGTTCTTC. Translating it yields CASSPPGRPGSEQFF.

This clone was observed a few times. In nucleotides, the CDR3 is TGTGCCAGCGCGCAGACAGGGGGCAATCAGCCCCAGCATTTT. It specifies CASAQTGGNQPQHF. This chain joins TRBV25-1 and TRBJ1-5; 8 bases match TRBD1. The CDR3 is 14 residues long. Germline CDR1 and CDR2: MGHDK and SYGVNS. V shed 8 bases and J 2 bases; nucleotides not matched to a gene: 5.

V usage is TRBV7-2 and J usage is TRBJ1-1; TRBD1 aligns across 7 bases. J was trimmed by 6 bases and V by 1 base; bases with no gene match: 14. Germline CDR1 reads SGHTA; CDR2 reads FQGNSA. The CDR3 length is 17 residues. The CDR3 DNA follows: TGTGCCAGCAGCTTAGTCGCATTCGGACAGGCGGGACCTGAAGCTTTCTTT. Its translation is CASSLVAFGQAGPEAFF.

The chain carries TRBV11-1 and TRBJ2-1; TRBD2 matches 7 bases. The CDR3 length is 12 residues. V gave up 4 bases and J gave up 8 bases; unmatched junction bases: 2. CDR1 is SGHAT, CDR2 FQDESV, per germline (reference sequence). The CDR3 spells CASSSTSDEQFF. The CDR3 nucleotides are TGTGCCAGCAGCTCAACTAGCGATGAGCAGTTCTTC. The full variable domain, its missing parts supplied by reference TRBV11-1 and TRBJ2-1, is EAEVAQSPRYKITEKSQAVAFWCDPISGHATLYWYRQILGQGPELLVQFQDESVVDDSQLPKDRFSAERLKGVDSTLKIQPAELGDSAMYLCASSSTSDEQFFGPGTRLTVL.

V and J are TRBV11-2 and TRBJ1-2, with a weak D call TRBD1 (6 bases). The germline V gene encodes CDR1 SGHAT and CDR2 FQNNGV. Trimming left V 0 bases short and J 4 bases short, with 12 bases between. The CDR3 runs 15 residues. CDR3 sequence reads: CASSLDLQGTYGYTF. CDR3 coding DNA: TGTGCCAGCAGCTTAGATTTGCAGGGGACCTATGGCTACACCTTC.

The V call is TRBV27, the J call TRBJ2-1, with a possible D match to TRBD2 (5 bases). V dropped 4 bases and J dropped 0 bases, with 16 bases sitting between them. Germline V gene sequence: CDR1 MNHEY, CDR2 SMNVEV (reference sequence). The CDR3 has 17 residues. The CDR3 DNA reads TGTGCCAGCAGTTACGGGCGGGCCATCTTCTCCTACAATGAGCAGTTCTTC. It codes for CASSYGRAIFSYNEQFF.

This rearrangement joins TRBV15 to TRBJ2-7; D might be TRBD1 (5 bases). The CDR3 is 16 residues long. Trimming took 0 bases from V and 5 from J, leaving 17 bases between them. Germline lookup yields CDR1 LNHNV and CDR2 YYDKDF (reference sequence). The CDR3 spells CATSRERQGGFHEQYF. As DNA, the CDR3 is TGTGCCACCAGCAGAGAAAGGCAGGGTGGATTCCACGAGCAGTACTTC.

This chain connects TRBV19 to TRBJ1-4, with 7 positions matching TRBD1. V trimming: 7 bases; J trimming: 5 bases; junction bases outside the gene matches: 16. From germline, CDR1 is LNHDA and CDR2 SQIVND (reference sequence). The CDR3 has 17 residues. CDR3 DNA: TGTGCCAGTACTCCATTACAGGGGCAGAGGTGGAATGAAAAACTGTTTTTT. Its translation is CASTPLQGQRWNEKLFF.

The V and J genes are TRBV27 and TRBJ1-2; 11 positions agree with TRBD1. This CDR3 comprises 16 residues. The V gene's germline CDR1 is MNHEY and CDR2 SMNVEV (reference sequence). J was trimmed by 5 bases and V by 6 bases; bases with no gene match: 11. The CDR3 sequence is CASSRSGTGGLYGYTF. The CDR3 nucleotides read TGTGCCAGCAGCCGATCAGGGACAGGGGGGCTGTATGGCTACACCTTC.

V gene TRBV6-1 combines with J gene TRBJ2-1, with 10 bases that match TRBD2. Looked up from germline, CDR1 is MNHNS and CDR2 is SASEGT. J lost 2 bases, V lost 10 bases, and 8 bases had no gene match. The CDR3 length is 15 residues. The CDR3 loop reads CATAASGSTYNEQFF. The CDR3 region has the DNA TGTGCCACCGCAGCTAGCGGGAGCACCTACAATGAGCAGTTCTTC.

CDR3 protein: CASSLAARDTQYF. The DNA of the CDR3 is TGTGCCAGCAGCTTAGCGGCTAGAGATACGCAGTATTTT. This chain links TRBV7-9 with TRBJ2-3, with D hard to call. Germline-derived CDR1 and CDR2 are SEHNR and FQNEAQ (reference sequence). The CDR3 sequence is 13 residues long. V was cut by 0 bases and J by 5 bases, with 6 bases left in between.

This rearrangement joins TRBV5-1 to TRBJ1-4; 7 bases line up with TRBD1. Germline values: CDR1 SGHRS, CDR2 YFSETQ. This CDR3 has 14 amino acids. V shed 5 bases, J shed 8 bases, and the junction held 9 bases outside the gene matches. This CDR3 reads CASRARGGEEKLFF. CDR3 bases: TGCGCCAGCAGGGCGAGAGGGGGCGAAGAAAAACTGTTTTTT.

This clone was counted between two and nine times. The chain links TRBV19 to TRBJ2-2, with TRBD2 matching over 7 bases. This CDR3 is built from 14 residues. The ends lost 7 bases at V and 3 bases at J; junction bases unmatched: 5. Germline values: CDR1 LNHDA, CDR2 SQIVND (reference sequence). CDR3 residues: CASTWGRDTGELFF. In DNA form, the CDR3 reads TGTGCCAGTACTTGGGGGAGGGACACCGGGGAGCTGTTTTTT.

The rearrangement links TRBV7-2 to TRBJ2-3; TRBD1 aligns across 7 bases. The germline CDR1 and CDR2 sequences are SGHTA and FQGNSA. V was clipped by 1 base and J by 0 bases; unmatched bases: 1. This CDR3 spans 15 amino acids. The CDR3 DNA reads as TGTGCCAGCAGCTTAGGGGACAGAAGCACAGATACGCAGTATTTT. It is translated as CASSLGDRSTDTQYF.